This T cell receptor beta chain was profiled in a study of a mutant IDH1 vaccine in newly diagnosed glioma. Time point described: week 11, during vaccination. Doses of 300 ug of mutant IDH1 20-mer peptide were given with topical imiquimod. Sequencing was performed with immunoSEQ multiplex PCR; in TCRdb, only in-frame clones are kept and a portion is missing. Here the sample spans some 40,000 clones, around 80% being singletons. This CDR3 has 15 amino acids. V was clipped by 0 bases and J by 0 bases, with 6 bases between them. CDR1 and CDR2 from the germline V gene are LGHNT and FRNRAP. Comment on this clone: Its matching antigen is unknown.

This TCR was sampled from a woman under 40 with glioma. Some clones in this sample may be carry-over from other donors' samples. The chain joins TRBV12-5 to TRBJ1-3; D gene unclear. The specimen comprised peripheral blood mononuclear cells (PBMCs), sampled from a glioma patient whose treatment included an IDH1 peptide vaccine. This CDR3 is CASGLVSDSGNTIYF. CDR3 nucleotides: TGTGCTAGTGGTTTGGTATCAGACTCTGGAAACACCATATATTTT.